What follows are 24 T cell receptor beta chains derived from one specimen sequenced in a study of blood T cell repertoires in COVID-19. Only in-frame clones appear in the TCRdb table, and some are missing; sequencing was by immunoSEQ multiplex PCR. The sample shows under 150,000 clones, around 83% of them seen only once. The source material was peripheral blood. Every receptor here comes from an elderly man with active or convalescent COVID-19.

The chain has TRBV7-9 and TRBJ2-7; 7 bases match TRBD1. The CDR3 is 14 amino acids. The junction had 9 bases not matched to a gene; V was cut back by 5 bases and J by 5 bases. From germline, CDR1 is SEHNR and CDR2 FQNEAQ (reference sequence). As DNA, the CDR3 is TGTGCCAGCAGCATGACAGGGAAAATCGACGAGCAGTACTTC. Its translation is CASSMTGKIDEQYF.

In DNA, the CDR3 is TGTGCCAGCAGCTTAGACGGCGGGGGGCAGTTCTTC. Protein: CASSLDGGGQFF. This rearrangement joins TRBV7-2 to TRBJ2-1, with 7 bases lining up with TRBD2. The CDR3 length is 12 residues. Germline-derived CDR1 and CDR2 are SGHTA and FQGNSA. Germline trimming cut 1 base from V and 12 bases from J; bases unmatched to any gene: 3.

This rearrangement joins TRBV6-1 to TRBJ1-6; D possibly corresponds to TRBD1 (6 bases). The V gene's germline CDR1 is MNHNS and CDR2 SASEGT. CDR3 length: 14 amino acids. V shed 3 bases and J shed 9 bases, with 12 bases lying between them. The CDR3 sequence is CASSELRGGSPLHF. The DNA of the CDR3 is TGTGCCAGCAGTGAGCTAAGAGGGGGTTCACCCCTCCACTTT.

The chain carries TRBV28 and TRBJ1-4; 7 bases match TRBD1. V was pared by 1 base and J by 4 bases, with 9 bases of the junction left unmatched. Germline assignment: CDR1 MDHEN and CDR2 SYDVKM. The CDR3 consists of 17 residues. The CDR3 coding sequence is TGTGCCAGCAGTTTATCAGGGGGTGAGGGGGTTAATGAAAAACTGTTTTTT. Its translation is CASSLSGGEGVNEKLFF. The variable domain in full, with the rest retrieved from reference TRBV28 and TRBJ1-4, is DVKVTQSSRYLVKRTGEKVFLECVQDMDHENMFWYRQDPGLGLRLIYFSYDVKMKEKGDIPEGYSVSREKKERFSLILESASTNQTSMYLCASSLSGGEGVNEKLFFGSGTQLSVL.

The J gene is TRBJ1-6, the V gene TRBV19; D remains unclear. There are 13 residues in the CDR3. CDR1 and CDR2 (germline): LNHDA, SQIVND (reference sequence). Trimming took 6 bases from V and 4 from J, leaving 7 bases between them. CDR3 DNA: TGTGCCAGTAGGAGAAGTTATAATTCACCCCTCCACTTT. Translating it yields CASRRSYNSPLHF.

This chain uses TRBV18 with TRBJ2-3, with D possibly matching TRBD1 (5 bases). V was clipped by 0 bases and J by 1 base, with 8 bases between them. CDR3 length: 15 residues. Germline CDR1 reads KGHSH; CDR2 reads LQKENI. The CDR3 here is CASSPPPRGTDTQYF. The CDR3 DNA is TGTGCCAGCTCACCACCCCCCAGGGGCACAGATACGCAGTATTTT.

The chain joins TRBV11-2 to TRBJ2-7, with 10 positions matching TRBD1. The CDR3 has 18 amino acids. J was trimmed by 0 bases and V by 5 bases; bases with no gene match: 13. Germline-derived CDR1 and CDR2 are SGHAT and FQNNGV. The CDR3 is CASSVRTGGAYSSYEQYF. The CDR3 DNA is TGTGCCAGCAGCGTTCGGACAGGGGGAGCTTATAGCTCCTACGAGCAGTACTTC.

The CDR3 reads CARSPGQGVFDYGYTF. The DNA of the CDR3 is TGTGCCAGAAGCCCCGGACAGGGGGTTTTCGACTATGGCTACACCTTC. This chain connects TRBV5-3 to TRBJ1-2; 10 bases are a match to TRBD1. TRBV5-3 is designated an ORF whose function remains uncertain. V trimming: 4 bases; J trimming: 3 bases; junction bases outside the gene matches: 9. CDR3 length equals 16 residues.

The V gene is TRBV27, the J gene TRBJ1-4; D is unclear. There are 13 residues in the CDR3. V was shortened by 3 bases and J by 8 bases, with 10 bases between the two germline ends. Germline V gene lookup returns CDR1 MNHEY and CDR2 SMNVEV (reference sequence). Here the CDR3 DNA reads TGTGCCAGCAGTTTCCGGGGAGGGGAAAAACTGTTTTTT. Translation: CASSFRGGEKLFF.

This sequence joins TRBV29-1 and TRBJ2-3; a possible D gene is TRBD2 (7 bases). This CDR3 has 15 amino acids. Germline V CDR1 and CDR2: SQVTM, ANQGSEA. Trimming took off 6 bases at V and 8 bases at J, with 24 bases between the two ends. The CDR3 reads CSVGGGPDDRFTQYF. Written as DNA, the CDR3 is TGCAGCGTCGGCGGGGGCCCGGACGACCGTTTTACGCAGTATTTT.

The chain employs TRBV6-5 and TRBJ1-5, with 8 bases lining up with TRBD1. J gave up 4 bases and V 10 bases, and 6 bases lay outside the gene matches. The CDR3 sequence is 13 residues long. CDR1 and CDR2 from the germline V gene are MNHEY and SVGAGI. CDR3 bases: TGTGCCACAGCCGGGACAGGAAATCAGCCCCAGCATTTT. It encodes CATAGTGNQPQHF.

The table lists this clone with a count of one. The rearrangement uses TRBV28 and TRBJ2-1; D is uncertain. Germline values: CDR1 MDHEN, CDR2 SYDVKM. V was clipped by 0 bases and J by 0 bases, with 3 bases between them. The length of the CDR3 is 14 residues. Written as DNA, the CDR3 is TGTGCCAGCAGTTTATGGAGCTCCTACAATGAGCAGTTCTTC. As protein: CASSLWSSYNEQFF.

CDR3 sequence (DNA): TGCGCCAGCAGCTTGGACAGGGGGAACACCGGGGAGCTGTTTTTT. Translated: CASSLDRGNTGELFF. V is TRBV5-1 and J is TRBJ2-2; TRBD1 matches 7 bases. CDR3 size: 15 residues. With 0 bases clipped from V and 1 base from J, the junction kept 0 bases outside the gene matches. CDR1 is SGHRS and CDR2 is YFSETQ in the germline V gene.

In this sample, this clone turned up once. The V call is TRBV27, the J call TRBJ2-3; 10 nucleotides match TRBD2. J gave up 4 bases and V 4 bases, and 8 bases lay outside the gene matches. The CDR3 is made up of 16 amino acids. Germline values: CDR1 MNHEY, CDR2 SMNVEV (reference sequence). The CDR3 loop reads CASSSFAAGGPDTQYF. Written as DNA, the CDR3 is TGTGCCAGCAGTTCCTTTGCAGCGGGGGGGCCAGATACGCAGTATTTT.

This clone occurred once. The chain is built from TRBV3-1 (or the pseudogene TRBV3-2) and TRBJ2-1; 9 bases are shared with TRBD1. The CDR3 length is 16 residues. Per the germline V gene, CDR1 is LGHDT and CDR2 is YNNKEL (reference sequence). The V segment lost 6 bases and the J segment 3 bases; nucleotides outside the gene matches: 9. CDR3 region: CASRNRGQGNYNEQFF. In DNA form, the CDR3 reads TGTGCCAGCAGGAATAGGGGACAGGGAAACTACAATGAGCAGTTCTTC.

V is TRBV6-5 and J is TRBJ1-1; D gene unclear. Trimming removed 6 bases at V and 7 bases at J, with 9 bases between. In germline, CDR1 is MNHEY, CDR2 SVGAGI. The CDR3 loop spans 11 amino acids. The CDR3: CASSGAGEAFF. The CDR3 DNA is TGTGCCAGCAGCGGCGCGGGTGAAGCTTTCTTT.

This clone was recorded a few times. The CDR3 sequence: CASGQGANSPLHF. CDR3 in DNA: TGTGCCAGCGGCCAGGGGGCGAATTCACCCCTCCACTTT. The chain couples TRBV2 to TRBJ1-6; 8 bases fit TRBD1. CDR1 and CDR2 from the germline V gene are SNHLY and FYNNEI. The CDR3 is 13 residues long. The trim removed 8 bases at V and 7 bases at J, leaving 4 bases unmatched. The complete variable domain, with remaining parts taken from reference TRBV2 and TRBJ1-6, reads EPEVTQTPSHQVTQMGQEVILRCVPISNHLYFYWYRQILGQKVEFLVSFYNNEISEKSEIFDDQFSVERPDGSNFTLKIRSTKLEDSAMYFCASGQGANSPLHFGNGTRLTVT.

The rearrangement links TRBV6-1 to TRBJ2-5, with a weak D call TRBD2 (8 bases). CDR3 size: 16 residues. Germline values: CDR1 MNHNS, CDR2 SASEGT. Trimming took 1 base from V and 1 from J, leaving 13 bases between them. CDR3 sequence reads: CASSEDSGTVQETQYF. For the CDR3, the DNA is TGTGCCAGCAGTGAAGATAGCGGGACAGTCCAAGAGACCCAGTACTTC.

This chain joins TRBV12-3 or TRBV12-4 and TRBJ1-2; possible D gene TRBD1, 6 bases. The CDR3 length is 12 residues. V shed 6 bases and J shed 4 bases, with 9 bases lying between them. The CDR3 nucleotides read TGTGCCAGCAGCGACAGGCGCTATGGCTACACCTTC. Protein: CASSDRRYGYTF.

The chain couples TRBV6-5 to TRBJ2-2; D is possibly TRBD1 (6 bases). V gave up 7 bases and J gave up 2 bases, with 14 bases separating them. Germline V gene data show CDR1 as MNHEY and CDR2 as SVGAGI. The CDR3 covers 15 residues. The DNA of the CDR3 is TGTGCCAGCACCCTTGAGGGACAAAACACCGGGGAGCTGTTTTTT. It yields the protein CASTLEGQNTGELFF.

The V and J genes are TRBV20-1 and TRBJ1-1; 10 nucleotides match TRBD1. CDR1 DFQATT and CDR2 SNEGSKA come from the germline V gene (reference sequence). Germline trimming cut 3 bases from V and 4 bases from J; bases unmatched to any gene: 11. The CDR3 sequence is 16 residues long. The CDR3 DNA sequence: TGCAGTGCTAGTGGGCCCCGGGACAGGGGATCCACTGAAGCTTTCTTT. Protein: CSASGPRDRGSTEAFF.

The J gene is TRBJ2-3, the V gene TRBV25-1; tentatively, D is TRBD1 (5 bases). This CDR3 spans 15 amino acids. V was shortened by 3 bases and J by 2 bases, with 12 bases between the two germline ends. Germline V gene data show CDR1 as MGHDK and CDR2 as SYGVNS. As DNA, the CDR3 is TGTGCCAGCAGTGACCCCCGACAGTACACAGATACGCAGTATTTT. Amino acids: CASSDPRQYTDTQYF.

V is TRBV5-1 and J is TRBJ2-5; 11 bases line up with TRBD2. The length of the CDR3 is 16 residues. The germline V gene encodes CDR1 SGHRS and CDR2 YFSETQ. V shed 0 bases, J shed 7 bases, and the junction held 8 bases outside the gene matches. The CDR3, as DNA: TGCGCCAGCAGCTTGGCCAACCGTGGGACTAGCGGGACCCAGTACTTC. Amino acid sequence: CASSLANRGTSGTQYF.

This CDR3 is CASSKRATSGANTGELFF. The CDR3 DNA follows: TGTGCCAGCAGCAAGAGAGCGACTAGCGGGGCGAACACCGGGGAGCTGTTTTTT. The chain uses TRBV7-2 and TRBJ2-2; 11 bases fit TRBD2. J lost 0 bases, V lost 5 bases, and 8 bases had no gene match. CDR3 size: 18 residues. The germline CDR1 and CDR2 sequences are SGHTA and FQGNSA.